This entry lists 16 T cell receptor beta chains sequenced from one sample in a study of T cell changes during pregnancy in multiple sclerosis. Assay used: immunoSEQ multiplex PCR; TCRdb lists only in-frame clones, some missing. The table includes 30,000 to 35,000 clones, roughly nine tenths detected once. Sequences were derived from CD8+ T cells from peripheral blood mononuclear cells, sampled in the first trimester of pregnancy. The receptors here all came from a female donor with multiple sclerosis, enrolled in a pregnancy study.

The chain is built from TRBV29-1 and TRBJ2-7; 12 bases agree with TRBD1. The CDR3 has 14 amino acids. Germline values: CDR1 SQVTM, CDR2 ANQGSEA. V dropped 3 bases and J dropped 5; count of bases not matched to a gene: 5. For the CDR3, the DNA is TGCAGCGTTGACCTGGGACAGGGGGCTAACGAGCAGTACTTC. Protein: CSVDLGQGANEQYF.

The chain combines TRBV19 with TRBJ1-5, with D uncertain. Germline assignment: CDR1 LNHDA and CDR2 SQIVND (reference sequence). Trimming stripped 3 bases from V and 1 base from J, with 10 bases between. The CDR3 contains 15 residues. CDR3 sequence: CASSIFGESNQPQHF. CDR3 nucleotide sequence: TGTGCCAGTAGTATTTTTGGTGAGAGCAATCAGCCCCAGCATTTT.

CDR3: CASRPSGSGGDTQYF. The CDR3 DNA reads TGTGCCAGCAGACCCAGCGGGAGCGGGGGGGATACGCAGTATTTT. This chain connects TRBV2 to TRBJ2-3; 9 bases map to TRBD2. This CDR3 is built from 15 residues. Germline V lookup: CDR1 SNHLY, CDR2 FYNNEI. Losses at the gene ends were 6 bases for V and 6 bases for J; bases not matched to a gene: 10. Full variable domain (rest looked up from reference TRBV2 and TRBJ2-3): EPEVTQTPSHQVTQMGQEVILRCVPISNHLYFYWYRQILGQKVEFLVSFYNNEISEKSEIFDDQFSVERPDGSNFTLKIRSTKLEDSAMYFCASRPSGSGGDTQYFGPGTRLTVL.

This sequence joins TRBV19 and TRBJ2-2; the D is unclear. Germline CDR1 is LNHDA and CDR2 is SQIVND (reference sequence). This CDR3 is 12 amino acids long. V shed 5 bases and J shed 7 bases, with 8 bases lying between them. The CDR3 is CASSAGIGELFF. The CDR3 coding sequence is TGTGCCAGTAGTGCAGGAATCGGGGAGCTGTTTTTT.

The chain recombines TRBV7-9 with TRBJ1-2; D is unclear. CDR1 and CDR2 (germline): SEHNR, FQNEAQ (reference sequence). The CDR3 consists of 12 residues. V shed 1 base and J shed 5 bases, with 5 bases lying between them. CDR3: CASSLEAYGYTF. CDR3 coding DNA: TGTGCCAGCAGCTTAGAAGCATATGGCTACACCTTC.

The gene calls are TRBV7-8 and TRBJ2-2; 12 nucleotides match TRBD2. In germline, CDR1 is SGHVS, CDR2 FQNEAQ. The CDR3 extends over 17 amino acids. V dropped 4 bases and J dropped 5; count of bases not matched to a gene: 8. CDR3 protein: CASSSLASGRATGELFF. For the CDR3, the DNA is TGTGCCAGCAGCTCCCTGGCTAGCGGGAGGGCGACCGGGGAGCTGTTTTTT.

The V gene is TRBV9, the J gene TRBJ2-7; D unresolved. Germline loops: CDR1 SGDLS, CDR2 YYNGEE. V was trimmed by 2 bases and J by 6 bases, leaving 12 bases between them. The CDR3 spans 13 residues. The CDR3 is CASSVLMSSEQYF. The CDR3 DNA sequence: TGTGCCAGCAGCGTTCTAATGAGTTCCGAGCAGTACTTC.

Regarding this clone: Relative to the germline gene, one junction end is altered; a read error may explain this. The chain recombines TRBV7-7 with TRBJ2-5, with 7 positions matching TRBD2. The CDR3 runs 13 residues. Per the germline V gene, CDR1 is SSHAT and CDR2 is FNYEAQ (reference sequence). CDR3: CASSFGLGETQYF. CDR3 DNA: TGTGCTAGCAGCTTCGGACTAGGAGAGACCCAGTACTTC.

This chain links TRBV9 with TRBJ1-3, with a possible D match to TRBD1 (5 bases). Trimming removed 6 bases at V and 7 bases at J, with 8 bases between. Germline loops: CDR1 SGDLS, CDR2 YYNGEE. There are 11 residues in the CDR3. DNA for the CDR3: TGTGCCAGCAAGCGGGGGAACACCATATATTTT. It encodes CASKRGNTIYF.

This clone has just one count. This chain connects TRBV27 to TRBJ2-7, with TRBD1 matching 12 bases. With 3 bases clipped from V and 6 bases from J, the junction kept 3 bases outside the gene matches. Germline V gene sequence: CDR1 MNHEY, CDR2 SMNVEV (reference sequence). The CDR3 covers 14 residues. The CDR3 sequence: CASSFGTGGIEQYF. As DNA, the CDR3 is TGTGCCAGCAGTTTCGGGACAGGGGGCATCGAGCAGTACTTC.

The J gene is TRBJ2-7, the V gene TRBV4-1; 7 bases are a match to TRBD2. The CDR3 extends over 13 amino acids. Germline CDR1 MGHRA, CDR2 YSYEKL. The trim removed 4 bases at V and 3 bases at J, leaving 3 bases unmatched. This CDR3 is CASSLPGGYEQYF. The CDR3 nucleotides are TGCGCCAGCAGCCTCCCGGGGGGCTACGAGCAGTACTTC.

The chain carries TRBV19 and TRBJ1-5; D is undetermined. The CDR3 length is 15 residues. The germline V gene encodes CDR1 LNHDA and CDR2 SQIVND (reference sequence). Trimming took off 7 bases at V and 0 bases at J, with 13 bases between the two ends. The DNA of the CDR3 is TGTGCCAGTAATCCTGGCGGAACTAGCAATCAGCCCCAGCATTTT. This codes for CASNPGGTSNQPQHF.

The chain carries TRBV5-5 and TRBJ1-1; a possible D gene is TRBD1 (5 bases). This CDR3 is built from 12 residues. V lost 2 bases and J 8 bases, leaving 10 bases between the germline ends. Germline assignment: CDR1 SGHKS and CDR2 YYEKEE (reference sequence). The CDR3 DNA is TGTGCCAGCAGCTTTGGACAAAACGAAGCTTTCTTT. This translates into CASSFGQNEAFF.

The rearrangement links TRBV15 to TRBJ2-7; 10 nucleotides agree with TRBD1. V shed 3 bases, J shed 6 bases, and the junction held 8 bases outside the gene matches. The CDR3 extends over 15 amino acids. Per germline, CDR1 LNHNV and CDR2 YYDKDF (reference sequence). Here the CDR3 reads CATSSDRDRGFEQYF. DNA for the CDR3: TGTGCCACCAGCAGCGACCGGGACAGGGGTTTCGAGCAGTACTTC. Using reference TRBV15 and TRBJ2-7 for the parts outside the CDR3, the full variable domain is DAMVIQNPRYQVTQFGKPVTLSCSQTLNHNVMYWYQQKSSQAPKLLFHYYDKDFNNEADTPDNFQSRRPNTSFCFLDIRSPGLGDTAMYLCATSSDRDRGFEQYFGPGTRLTVT.

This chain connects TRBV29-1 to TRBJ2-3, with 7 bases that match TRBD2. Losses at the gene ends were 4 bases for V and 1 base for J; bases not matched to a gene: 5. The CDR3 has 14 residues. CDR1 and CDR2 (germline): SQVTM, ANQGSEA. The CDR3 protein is CSVVGRAGTDTQYF. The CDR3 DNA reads TGCAGCGTTGTTGGGAGGGCGGGCACAGATACGCAGTATTTT.

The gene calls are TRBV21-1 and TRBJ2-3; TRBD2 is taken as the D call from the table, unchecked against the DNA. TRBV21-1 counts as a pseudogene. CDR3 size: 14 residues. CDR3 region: CASSKVTGGGTQYF. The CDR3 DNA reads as TGTGCCAGCAGCAAAGTGACAGGCGGGGGGACGCAGTATTTT.